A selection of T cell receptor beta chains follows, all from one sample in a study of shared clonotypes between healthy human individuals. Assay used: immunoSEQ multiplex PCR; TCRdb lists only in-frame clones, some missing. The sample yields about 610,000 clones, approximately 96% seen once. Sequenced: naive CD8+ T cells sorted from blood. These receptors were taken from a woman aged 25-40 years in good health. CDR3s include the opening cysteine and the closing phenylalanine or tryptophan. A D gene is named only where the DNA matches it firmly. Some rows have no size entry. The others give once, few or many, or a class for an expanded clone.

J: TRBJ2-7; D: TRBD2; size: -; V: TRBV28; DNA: TGTGCCAGCAGGAGGGGCGGGAGGGACTACGAGCAGTACTTC; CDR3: CASRRGGRDYEQYF
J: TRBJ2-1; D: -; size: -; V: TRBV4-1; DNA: TGCGCCAGCAGCGTTCGAACTCTCAATGAGCAGTTCTTC; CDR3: CASSVRTLNEQFF
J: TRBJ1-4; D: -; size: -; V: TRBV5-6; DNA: TGTGCCAGCAGTTATCAGGGGACTAATGAAAAACTGTTTTTT; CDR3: CASSYQGTNEKLFF
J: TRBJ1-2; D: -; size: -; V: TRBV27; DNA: TGTGCCAGCAGAACCGGGGGCAGGGGCTACACCTTC; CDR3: CASRTGGRGYTF
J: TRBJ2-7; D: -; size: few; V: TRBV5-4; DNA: TGTGCCAGCAGCTCGGCTGGCGAGCAGTACTTC; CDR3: CASSSAGEQYF
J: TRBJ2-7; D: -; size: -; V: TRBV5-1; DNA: TGCGCCAGCTTCGACACCTACGAGCAGTACTTC; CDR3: CASFDTYEQYF
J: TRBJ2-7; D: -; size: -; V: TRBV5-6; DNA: TGTGCCAGCAGCTTGGCCGTGTTGGACAACTACGAGCAGTACTTC; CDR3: CASSLAVLDNYEQYF
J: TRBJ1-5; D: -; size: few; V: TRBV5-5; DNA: TGTGCCAGCAGCTCGTCGAGTGGCAATCAGCCCCAGCATTTT; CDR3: CASSSSSGNQPQHF
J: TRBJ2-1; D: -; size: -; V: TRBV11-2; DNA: TGTGCCAGCAGCTTAGACATCAATGAGCAGTTCTTC; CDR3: CASSLDINEQFF
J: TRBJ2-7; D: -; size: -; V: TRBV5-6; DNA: TGTGCCAGCAGCTTGGATCCAGTTACAACTCTCGAGCAGTACTTC; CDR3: CASSLDPVTTLEQYF
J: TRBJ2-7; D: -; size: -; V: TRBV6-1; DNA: TGTGCCACGATAGGACACATCTACGAGCAGTACTTC; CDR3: CATIGHIYEQYF
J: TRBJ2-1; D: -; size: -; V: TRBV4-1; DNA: TGCGCCAGCAGCCCCCGTTGGGACAACTACAATGAGCAGTTCTTC; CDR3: CASSPRWDNYNEQFF
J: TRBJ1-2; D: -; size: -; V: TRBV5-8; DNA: TGTGCCAGCACCTTCCCGTACAGGGTGGATGGCTACACCTTC; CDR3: CASTFPYRVDGYTF
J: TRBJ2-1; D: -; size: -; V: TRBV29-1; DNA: TGCAGCGTTATCCCTTCGGGTCCCGTAAAGTCCTACAATGAGCAGTTCTTC; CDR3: CSVIPSGPVKSYNEQFF
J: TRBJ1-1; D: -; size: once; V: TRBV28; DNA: TGTGCCAGCAGTTTATTCCCCAGCCCCCAGGGGCCGAACACTGAAGCTTTCTTT; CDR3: CASSLFPSPQGPNTEAFF
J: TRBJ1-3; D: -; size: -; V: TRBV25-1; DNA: TGTGCCAGCAGTCCTCGGAAGGGATCCATGCGCGGAAACACCATATATTTT; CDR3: CASSPRKGSMRGNTIYF
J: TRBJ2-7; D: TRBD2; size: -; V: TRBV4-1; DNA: TGCGCCAGCAGCCATGGACTAGCGGGAGGGCCGATCGTCGGCGAGCAGTACTTC; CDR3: CASSHGLAGGPIVGEQYF
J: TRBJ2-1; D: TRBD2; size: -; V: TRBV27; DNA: TGTGCCAGCGGTGCGGGGGTCGGGCAGTTCTTC; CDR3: CASGAGVGQFF
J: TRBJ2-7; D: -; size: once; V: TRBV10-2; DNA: TGCGCCAGCAGTGCGTTCTCCTACGAGCAGTACTTC; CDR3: CASSAFSYEQYF
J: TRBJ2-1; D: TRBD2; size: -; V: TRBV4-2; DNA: TGTGCCAGCAGCCAAGACCCGAACAGCGGGGGGGGCTGGGATGAGCAGTTCTTC; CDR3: CASSQDPNSGGGWDEQFF
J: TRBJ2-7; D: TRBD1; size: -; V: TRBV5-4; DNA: TGTGCCAGCAGTTCCGACAGGGTGGGAGACGAGCAGTACTTC; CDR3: CASSSDRVGDEQYF
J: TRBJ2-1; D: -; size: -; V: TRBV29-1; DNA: TGCAGCGTTTACTCAGGGTCGAACGACAATGAGCAGTTCTTC; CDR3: CSVYSGSNDNEQFF
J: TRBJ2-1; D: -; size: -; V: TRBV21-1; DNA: TGTGCCAGCAGCAATACGGCCCCAGTGAATGAGCAGTTCTTC; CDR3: CASSNTAPVNEQFF
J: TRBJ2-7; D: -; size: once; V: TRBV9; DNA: TGTGCCAGCAGCGCCGGGGACGTCTCCTACGAGCAGTACTTC; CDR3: CASSAGDVSYEQYF
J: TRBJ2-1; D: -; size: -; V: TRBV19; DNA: TGTGCCAGTAGTATAGATCTCGTGGGAGGTAATGAGCAGTTCTTC; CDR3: CASSIDLVGGNEQFF
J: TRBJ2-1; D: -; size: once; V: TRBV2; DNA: TGTGCCAGCGCGGCAGGGAACAATGAGCAGTTCTTC; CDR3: CASAAGNNEQFF
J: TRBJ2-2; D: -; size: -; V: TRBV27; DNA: TGTGCCAGCAAACGGGCCGGGGAGCTGTTTTTT; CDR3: CASKRAGELFF
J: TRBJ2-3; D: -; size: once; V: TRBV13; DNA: TGTGCCAGCAGCCATCCCCCAGGGACAGATACGCAGTATTTT; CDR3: CASSHPPGTDTQYF
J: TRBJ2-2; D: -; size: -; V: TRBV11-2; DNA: TGTGCCAGCAGCTTAGGGGGGGCCGGGGAGCTGTTTTTT; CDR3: CASSLGGAGELFF
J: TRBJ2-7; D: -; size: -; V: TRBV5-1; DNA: TGCGCCAGCAGCTCAGACAGGAATGTACCCTACGAGCAGTACTTC; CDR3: CASSSDRNVPYEQYF
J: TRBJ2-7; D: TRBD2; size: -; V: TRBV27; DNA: TGTGCCAGCAGCCGCGTCCTAGCGGGAGGTTCCTACGAGCAGTACTTC; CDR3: CASSRVLAGGSYEQYF
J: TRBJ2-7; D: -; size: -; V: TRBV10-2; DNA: TGCGCCAGCAGCCCGACCACCTACGAGCAGTACTTC; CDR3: CASSPTTYEQYF
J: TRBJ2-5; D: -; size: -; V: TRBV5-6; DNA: TGTGCCAGCAGCTTATTACAGTTAGAGACCCAGTACTTC; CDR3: CASSLLQLETQYF
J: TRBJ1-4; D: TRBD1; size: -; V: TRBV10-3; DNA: TGTGCCATCAGTGAGCCGAATACAGGGGGGGATGAAAAACTGTTTTTT; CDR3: CAISEPNTGGDEKLFF
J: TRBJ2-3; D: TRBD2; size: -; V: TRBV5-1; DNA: TGCGCCAGCACTAGCGGGAGGGCCACAGATACGCAGTATTTT; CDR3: CASTSGRATDTQYF
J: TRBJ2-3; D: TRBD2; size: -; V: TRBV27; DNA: TGTGCCAGCAGTTTATTAGGGACTAGCATGGATACGCAGTATTTT; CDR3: CASSLLGTSMDTQYF
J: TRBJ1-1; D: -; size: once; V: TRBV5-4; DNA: TGTGCCAGCAGCTCAATGGTCGGGGGCTCTAAGGACACTGAAGCTTTCTTT; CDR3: CASSSMVGGSKDTEAFF
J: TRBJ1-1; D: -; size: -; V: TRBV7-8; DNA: TGTGCCAGCAGCTTATTCAGGACAGTGGAGACTGAAGCTTTCTTT; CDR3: CASSLFRTVETEAFF
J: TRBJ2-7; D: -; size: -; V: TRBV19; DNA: TGTGCCAGTAGTAATTCTGGGGGGGCAGCCTACGAGCAGTACTTC; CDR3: CASSNSGGAAYEQYF
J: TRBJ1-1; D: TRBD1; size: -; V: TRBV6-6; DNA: TGTGCCAGCAGTTACGGACAGGGGGCTGAAGCTTTCTTT; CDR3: CASSYGQGAEAFF
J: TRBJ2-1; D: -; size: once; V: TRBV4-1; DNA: TGCGCCAGCAGCCAAGGGGGGAATCAGGGTGAGCAGTTCTTC; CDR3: CASSQGGNQGEQFF
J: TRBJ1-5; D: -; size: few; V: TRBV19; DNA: TGTGCCAGTAAGGGGCTAGGCAATCAGCCCCAGCATTTT; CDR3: CASKGLGNQPQHF
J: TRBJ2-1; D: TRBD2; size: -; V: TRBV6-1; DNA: TGTGCCAGCAGCAGCACTAGCGGAGTCTACAATGAGCAGTTCTTC; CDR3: CASSSTSGVYNEQFF
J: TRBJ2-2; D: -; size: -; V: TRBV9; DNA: TGTGCCAGCAGCTACAACAGCTACACCGGGGAGCTGTTTTTT; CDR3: CASSYNSYTGELFF
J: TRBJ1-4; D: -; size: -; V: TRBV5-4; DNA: TGTGCCAGCAGTCCTGGGGGGGAAGAAAAACTGTTTTTT; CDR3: CASSPGGEEKLFF
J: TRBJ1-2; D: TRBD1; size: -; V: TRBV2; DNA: TGTGCCAGCACACAGGGGGATGGGTACACCTTC; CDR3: CASTQGDGYTF
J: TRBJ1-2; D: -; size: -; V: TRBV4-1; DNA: TGCGCCAGCAGCCAAGTTTTCACCGATGGCTACACCTTC; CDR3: CASSQVFTDGYTF
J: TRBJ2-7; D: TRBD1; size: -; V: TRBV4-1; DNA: TGCGCCAGCAGCTATAAATGGGACAGGGCTGACGAGCAGTACTTC; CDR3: CASSYKWDRADEQYF
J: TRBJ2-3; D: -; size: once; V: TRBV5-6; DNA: TGTGCCAGCAGTCCGACGGCAGGCACAGATACGCAGTATTTT; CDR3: CASSPTAGTDTQYF
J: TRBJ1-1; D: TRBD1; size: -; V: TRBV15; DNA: TGTGCCACCAGCAGATTGGGACAGGGGTCAATTTCCATAATGAACACTGAAGCTTTCTTT; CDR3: CATSRLGQGSISIMNTEAFF
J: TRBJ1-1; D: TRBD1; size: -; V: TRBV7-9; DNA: TGTGCCAGCAACCTAGCCGGGACAGGGGCCACTGAAGCTTTCTTT; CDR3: CASNLAGTGATEAFF
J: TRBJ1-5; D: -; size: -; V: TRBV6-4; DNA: TGTGCCAGCAGTGACATTTTGCAGACGGGCTCTCAGCCCCAGCATTTT; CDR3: CASSDILQTGSQPQHF
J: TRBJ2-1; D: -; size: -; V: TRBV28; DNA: TGTGCCAGCAGTTTGACCCGTTATCATGAGCAGTTCTTC; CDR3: CASSLTRYHEQFF